This T cell receptor beta chain was retrieved from a study of blood T cell repertoires in COVID-19. Study-level background: The United States, Italy and Spain were the sources of the acute and convalescent COVID-19 samples. T cells, B-cell-depleted T cells, or PBMCs provided the cDNA or gDNA that served as material.

The germline V gene encodes CDR1 SGHNT and CDR2 YYREEE (reference sequence). This CDR3 contains 17 residues. The junction had 7 bases not matched to a gene; V was cut back by 3 bases and J by 5 bases. Measured with immunoSEQ multiplex PCR; TCRdb has only the in-frame clones, and not every one. The repertoire holds more than 90,000 clones, with over 75% as singletons. This clonotype was sampled from a human donor in a cohort sampled during active COVID-19. What was sequenced was peripheral blood. J is TRBJ2-5 and V is TRBV5-4, with TRBD2 matching 16 bases. The CDR3 sequence is CASSSGTSGGAIETQYF. The CDR3 nucleotides are TGTGCCAGCAGCTCCGGGACTAGCGGGGGGGCGATCGAGACCCAGTACTTC.